The clone carrying this T cell receptor beta chain was seen only a few times. Its cognate antigen is unknown. The sample comes from a study of blood T cells in healthy people across ages. Study-wide results and limits: Estimates based on one million T cells were treated as lower bounds.

This CDR3 has 15 amino acids. The V gene lost 5 bases and the J gene lost 4 bases, with 16 bases spanning the gap. Primed by a sample-barcoded 5' primer and a J-beta primer mix, a second PCR proceeded for about 6 to 11 cycles. TCRdb reprocessed the 5' RACE reads via MiXCR and lists one record per CDR3 protein. The table includes roughly 650,000 distinct CDR3 sequences, approximately 31% detected once. V gene TRBV12-3 or TRBV12-4 combines with J gene TRBJ2-3; perhaps TRBD2 as D (5 bases). This TCR was sampled from a woman aged 80 or over in good health. The sample comprised blood. CDR3 region: CASSPLGASADTQYF. The CDR3 coding sequence is TGTGCCAGCAGTCCCTTGGGAGCCTCCGCAGATACGCAGTATTTT.